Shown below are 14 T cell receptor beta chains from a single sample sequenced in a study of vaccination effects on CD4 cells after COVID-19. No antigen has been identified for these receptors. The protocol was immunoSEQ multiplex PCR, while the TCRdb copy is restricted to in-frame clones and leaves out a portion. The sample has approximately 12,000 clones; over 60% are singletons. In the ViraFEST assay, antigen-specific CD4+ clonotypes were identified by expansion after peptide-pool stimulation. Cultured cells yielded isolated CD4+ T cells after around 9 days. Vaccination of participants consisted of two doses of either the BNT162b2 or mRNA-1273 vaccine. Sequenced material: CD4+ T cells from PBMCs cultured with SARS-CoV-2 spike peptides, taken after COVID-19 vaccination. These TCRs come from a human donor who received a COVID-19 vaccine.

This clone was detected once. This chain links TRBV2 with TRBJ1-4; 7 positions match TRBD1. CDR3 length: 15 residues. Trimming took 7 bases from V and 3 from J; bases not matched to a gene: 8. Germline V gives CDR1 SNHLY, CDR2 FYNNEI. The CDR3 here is CASTPRTGSNEKLFF. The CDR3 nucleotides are TGTGCCAGCACCCCGCGGACAGGCTCTAATGAAAAACTGTTTTTT. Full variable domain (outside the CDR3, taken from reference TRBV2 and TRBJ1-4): EPEVTQTPSHQVTQMGQEVILRCVPISNHLYFYWYRQILGQKVEFLVSFYNNEISEKSEIFDDQFSVERPDGSNFTLKIRSTKLEDSAMYFCASTPRTGSNEKLFFGSGTQLSVL.

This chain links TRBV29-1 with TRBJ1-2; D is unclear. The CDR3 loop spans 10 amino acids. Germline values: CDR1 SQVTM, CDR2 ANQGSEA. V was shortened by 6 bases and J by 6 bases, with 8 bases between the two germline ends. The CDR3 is CSVPWDGYTF. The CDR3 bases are TGCAGCGTCCCGTGGGATGGCTACACCTTC. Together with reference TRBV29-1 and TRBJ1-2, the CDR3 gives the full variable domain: SAVISQKPSRDICQRGTSLTIQCQVDSQVTMMFWYRQQPGQSLTLIATANQGSEATYESGFVIDKFPISRPNLTFSTLTVSNMSPEDSSIYLCSVPWDGYTFGSGTRLTVV.

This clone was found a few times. DNA of the CDR3: TGTGCCACCAGCAGAGAAACTCGGATCCTCTATGGCTACACCTTC. This gives the protein CATSRETRILYGYTF. V usage is TRBV15 and J usage is TRBJ1-2; unclear D gene. There are 15 residues in the CDR3. V was cut by 0 bases and J by 4 bases, with 12 bases left in between. Germline CDR1 and CDR2: LNHNV and YYDKDF (reference sequence).

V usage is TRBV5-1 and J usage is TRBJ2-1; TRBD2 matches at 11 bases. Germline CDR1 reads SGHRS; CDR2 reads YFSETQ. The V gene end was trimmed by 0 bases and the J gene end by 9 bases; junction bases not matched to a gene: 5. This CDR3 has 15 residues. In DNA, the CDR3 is TGCGCCAGCAGCTTGGGACTAGCGGGGTTGGTTGAGCAGTTCTTC. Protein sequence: CASSLGLAGLVEQFF.

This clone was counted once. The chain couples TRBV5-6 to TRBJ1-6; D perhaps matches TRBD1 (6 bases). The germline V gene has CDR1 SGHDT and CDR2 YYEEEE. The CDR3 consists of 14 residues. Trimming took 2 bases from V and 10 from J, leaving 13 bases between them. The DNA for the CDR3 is TGTGCCAGCAGCTTCGGGGGACAACGCTCACCCCTCCACTTT. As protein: CASSFGGQRSPLHF.

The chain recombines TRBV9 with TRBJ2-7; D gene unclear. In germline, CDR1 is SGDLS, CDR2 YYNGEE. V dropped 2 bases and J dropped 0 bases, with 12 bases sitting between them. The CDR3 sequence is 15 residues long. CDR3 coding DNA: TGTGCCAGCAGCGTTGGATCTAGGAGCTCCTACGAGCAGTACTTC. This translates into CASSVGSRSSYEQYF.

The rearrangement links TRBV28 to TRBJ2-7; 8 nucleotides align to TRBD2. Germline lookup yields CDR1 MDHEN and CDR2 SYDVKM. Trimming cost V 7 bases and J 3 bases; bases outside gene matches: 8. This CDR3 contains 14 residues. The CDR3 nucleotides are TGTGCCAGCAACATAGCGGGACGTTTCTACGAGCAGTACTTC. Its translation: CASNIAGRFYEQYF.

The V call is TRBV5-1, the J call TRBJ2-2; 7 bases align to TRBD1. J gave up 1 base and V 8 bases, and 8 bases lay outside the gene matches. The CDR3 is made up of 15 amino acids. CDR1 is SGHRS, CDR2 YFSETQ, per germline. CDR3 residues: CASSLRTGNTGELFF. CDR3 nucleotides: TGCGCCAGTTCGCTTCGGACAGGGAACACCGGGGAGCTGTTTTTT. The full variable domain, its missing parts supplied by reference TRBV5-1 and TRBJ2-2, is KAGVTQTPRYLIKTRGQQVTLSCSPISGHRSVSWYQQTPGQGLQFLFEYFSETQRNKGNFPGRFSGRQFSNSRSEMNVSTLELGDSALYLCASSLRTGNTGELFFGEGSRLTVL.

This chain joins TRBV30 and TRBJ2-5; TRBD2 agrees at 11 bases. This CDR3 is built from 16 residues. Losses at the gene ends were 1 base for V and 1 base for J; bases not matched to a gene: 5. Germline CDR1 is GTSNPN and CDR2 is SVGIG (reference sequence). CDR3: CAWSGLAGGGQETQYF. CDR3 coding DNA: TGTGCCTGGAGTGGGCTAGCGGGAGGAGGCCAAGAGACCCAGTACTTC.

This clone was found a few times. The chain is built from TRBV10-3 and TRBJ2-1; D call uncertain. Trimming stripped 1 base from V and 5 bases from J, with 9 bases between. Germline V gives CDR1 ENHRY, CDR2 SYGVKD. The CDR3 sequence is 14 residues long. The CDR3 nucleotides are TGTGCCATCAGTGAGTTGGGTCTGGACAATGAGCAGTTCTTC. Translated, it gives CAISELGLDNEQFF.

CDR3 in amino acids: CASSPQLLGTSLDQPQHF. The CDR3 nucleotides are TGTGCCAGTAGTCCTCAGCTCCTTGGAACGTCTCTTGATCAGCCCCAGCATTTT. The gene calls are TRBV19 and TRBJ1-5; D is uncertain. There are 18 residues in the CDR3. The germline V and J ends were trimmed by 5 bases and 5 bases, with 25 bases remaining between them. Looked up from germline, CDR1 is LNHDA and CDR2 is SQIVND (reference sequence).

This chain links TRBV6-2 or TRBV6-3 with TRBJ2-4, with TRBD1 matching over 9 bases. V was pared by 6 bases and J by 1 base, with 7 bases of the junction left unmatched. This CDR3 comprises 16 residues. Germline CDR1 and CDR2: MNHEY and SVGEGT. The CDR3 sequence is CASSLTGGFAKNIQYF. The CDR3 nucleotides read TGTGCCAGCAGCCTAACAGGGGGCTTCGCCAAAAACATTCAGTACTTC.

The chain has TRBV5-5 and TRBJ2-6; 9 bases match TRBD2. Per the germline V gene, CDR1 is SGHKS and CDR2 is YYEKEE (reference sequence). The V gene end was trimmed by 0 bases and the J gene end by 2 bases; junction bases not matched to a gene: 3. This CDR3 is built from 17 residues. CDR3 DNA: TGTGCCAGCAGCTTGGAAACTAGCGGGCCTGGGGCCAACGTCCTGACTTTC. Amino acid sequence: CASSLETSGPGANVLTF.

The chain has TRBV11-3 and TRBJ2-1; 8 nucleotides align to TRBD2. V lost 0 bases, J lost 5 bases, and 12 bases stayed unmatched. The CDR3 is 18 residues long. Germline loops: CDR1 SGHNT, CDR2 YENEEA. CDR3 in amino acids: CASSLDGSAGGSHNEQFF. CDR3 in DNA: TGTGCCAGCAGCTTAGATGGGTCGGCGGGAGGATCCCACAATGAGCAGTTCTTC.